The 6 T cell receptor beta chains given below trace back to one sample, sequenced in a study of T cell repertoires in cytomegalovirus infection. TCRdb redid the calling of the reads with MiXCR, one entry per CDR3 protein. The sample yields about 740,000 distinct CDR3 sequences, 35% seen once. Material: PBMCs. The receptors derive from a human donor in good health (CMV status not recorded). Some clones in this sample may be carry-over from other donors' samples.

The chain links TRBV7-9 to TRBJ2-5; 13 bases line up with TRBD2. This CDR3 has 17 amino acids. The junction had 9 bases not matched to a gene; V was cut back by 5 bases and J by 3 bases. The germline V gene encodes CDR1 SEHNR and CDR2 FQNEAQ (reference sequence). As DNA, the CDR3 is TGTGCCAGCAGCCCTAGACTAGCGGGGGGCCTGGAAGAGACCCAGTACTTC. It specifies CASSPRLAGGLEETQYF.

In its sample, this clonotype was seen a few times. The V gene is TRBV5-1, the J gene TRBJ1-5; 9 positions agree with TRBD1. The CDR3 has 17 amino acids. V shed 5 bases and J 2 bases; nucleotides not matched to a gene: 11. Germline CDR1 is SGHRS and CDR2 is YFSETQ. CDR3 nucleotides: TGCGCCAGCAGTGAGGGGACAGGGAGCGGGGGCAATCAGCCCCAGCATTTT. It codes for CASSEGTGSGGNQPQHF.

DNA of the CDR3: TGTGCCAGCAGGGAAGGAGCGGGGGGAGCAGATACGCAGTATTTT. It yields the protein CASREGAGGADTQYF. The J gene is TRBJ2-3, the V gene TRBV7-9; 9 bases are shared with TRBD2. The V gene's germline CDR1 is SEHNR and CDR2 FQNEAQ (reference sequence). Trimming removed 6 bases from V and 4 bases from J; junction bases left unmatched: 8. The CDR3 has 15 residues.

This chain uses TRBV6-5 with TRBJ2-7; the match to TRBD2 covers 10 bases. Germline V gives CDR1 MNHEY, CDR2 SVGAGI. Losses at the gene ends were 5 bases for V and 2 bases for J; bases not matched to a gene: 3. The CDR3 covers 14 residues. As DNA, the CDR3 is TGTGCCAGCAGTGCTAGCGGGAGTACCTACGAGCAGTACTTC. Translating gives CASSASGSTYEQYF.

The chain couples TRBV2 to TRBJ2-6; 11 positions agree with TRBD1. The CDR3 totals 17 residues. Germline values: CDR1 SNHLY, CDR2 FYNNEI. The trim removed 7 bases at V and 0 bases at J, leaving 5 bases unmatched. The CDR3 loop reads CASTGQGAYSGANVLTF. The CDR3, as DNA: TGTGCCAGCACCGGACAGGGGGCGTACTCTGGGGCCAACGTCCTGACTTTC.

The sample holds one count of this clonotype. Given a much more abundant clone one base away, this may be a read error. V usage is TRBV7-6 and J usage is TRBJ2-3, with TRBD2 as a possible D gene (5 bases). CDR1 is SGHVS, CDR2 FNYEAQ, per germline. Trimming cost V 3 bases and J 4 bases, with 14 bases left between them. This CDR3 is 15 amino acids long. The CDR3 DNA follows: TGTGCCAGCAGCTTGGCTAGCTGGAGCCCAGATACGCAGTATTTT. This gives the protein CASSLASWSPDTQYF.